This TCR beta chain was profiled in a study of T cells in Graves' hyperthyroidism and ophthalmopathy. Study results and limitations: Most clonotypes expanded in thyroid above 0.001 were likewise present in blood.

Points on this clonotype: Its antigen is still unknown.

The CDR3 spans 16 residues. V was clipped by 5 bases and J by 0 bases; unmatched bases: 4. TCR beta CDR3 sequences were amplified from RNA transcripts. The HTBI set primed first-round TCR CDR3 RT-PCR. TCRdb itself ran the multiplex PCR reads through MiXCR, one entry per CDR3 protein. The sample includes about 500,000 distinct CDR3 sequences, approximately 15% of them seen just once. This clonotype originated in a woman aged 18-29 years with Graves' hyperthyroidism. Sequenced material: blood. The chain links TRBV12-3 or TRBV12-4 to TRBJ2-6; 7 positions match TRBD2. The CDR3 spells CASSVGGGSGANVLTF. As DNA, the CDR3 is TGTGCCAGCAGTGTGGGGGGGGGCTCTGGGGCCAACGTCCTGACTTTC.